These 20 T cell receptor beta chains originate from one sample sequenced in a study of CD4 T cells in lung cancer. The assay was immunoSEQ multiplex PCR, and TCRdb's table has in-frame clones only and misses some. The sample lists more than 9,000 clones; roughly three fifths were seen once. From the same resection, lung tissue at least 3 cm from the malignant lesion was taken. The source material was normal lung tissue taken away from the tumor. The receptors were sampled from a man aged 60 to 75 with non-small cell lung cancer.

This chain's CDR3 is CAWSVAGVEQFF. The DNA of the CDR3 is TGTGCCTGGAGTGTAGCGGGAGTTGAGCAGTTCTTC. The rearrangement links TRBV30 to TRBJ2-1, with 8 bases lining up with TRBD2. Per germline, CDR1 GTSNPN and CDR2 SVGIG (reference sequence). The CDR3 consists of 12 residues. The junction had 1 base not matched to a gene; V was cut back by 0 bases and J by 9 bases. The complete variable domain, with remaining parts taken from reference TRBV30 and TRBJ2-1, reads SQTIHQWPATLVQPVGSPLSLECTVEGTSNPNLYWYRQAAGRGLQLLFYSVGIGQISSEVPQNLSASRPQDRQFILSSKKLLLSDSGFYLCAWSVAGVEQFFGPGTRLTVL.

The CDR3 here is CASSHLQGPLHF. The CDR3, as DNA: TGCGCCAGCAGCCACCTACAGGGCCCCCTCCACTTT. This chain links TRBV4-1 with TRBJ1-6, with D perhaps matching TRBD1 (6 bases). Germline-derived CDR1 and CDR2 are MGHRA and YSYEKL. The CDR3 contains 12 residues. V gave up 3 bases and J gave up 13 bases, with 10 bases separating them.

The chain carries TRBV7-8 and TRBJ2-4; 8 nucleotides match TRBD1. CDR3 size: 15 residues. Trimming removed 2 bases from V and 7 bases from J; junction bases left unmatched: 7. Germline CDR1 and CDR2: SGHVS and FQNEAQ. CDR3 DNA sequence: TGTGCCAGCAGCTTAAGGACAGGGAGGTCTAACATTCAGTACTTC. Translated: CASSLRTGRSNIQYF.

This clone ranks as medium-sized (0.01 to 0.1%). The V and J genes are TRBV27 and TRBJ1-4; D perhaps matches TRBD1 (5 bases). Germline CDR1 is MNHEY and CDR2 is SMNVEV (reference sequence). The V end lost 2 bases, the J end lost 10 bases, and 17 bases lay between the germline ends. The CDR3 loop spans 15 amino acids. CDR3 DNA sequence: TGTGCCAGCAGTTTAATTCAGGGAAAGTTCGCAAAACTGTTTTTT. It is translated as CASSLIQGKFAKLFF.

The chain links TRBV6-6 to TRBJ1-1, with 11 positions matching TRBD1. V shed 0 bases, J shed 3 bases, and the junction held 3 bases outside the gene matches. The germline V gene encodes CDR1 MNHNY and CDR2 SVGAGI (reference sequence). The CDR3 spans 16 residues. CDR3 in amino acids: CASSYSGTGGYTEAFF. DNA of the CDR3: TGTGCCAGCAGTTACTCAGGGACAGGGGGTTACACTGAAGCTTTCTTT.

This clone is a singleton in its sample. The chain employs TRBV2 and TRBJ2-1; D is perhaps TRBD2 (6 bases). In germline, CDR1 is SNHLY, CDR2 FYNNEI. This CDR3 contains 15 residues. The V end was cut by 8 bases, the J end by 14 bases, with 28 bases between. The CDR3 nucleotides are TGTGCCAGCCCGGTGGAGGGGCAGGTGGGACTCTGGAAGTTCTTC. Encoded protein: CASPVEGQVGLWKFF.

The chain joins TRBV18 to TRBJ2-4, with unresolved D. CDR1 KGHSH and CDR2 LQKENI come from the germline V gene. CDR3 length: 15 amino acids. Trimming shortened V by 4 bases and J by 0 bases, and 10 bases separated the two germline ends. CDR3 in amino acids: CASSHSGLAKNIQYF. CDR3 in DNA: TGTGCCAGCTCACACTCCGGGTTAGCCAAAAACATTCAGTACTTC.

The V call is TRBV14, the J call TRBJ2-1; 9 positions agree with TRBD2. Trimming took 3 bases from V and 3 from J; bases not matched to a gene: 3. The V gene's germline CDR1 is SGHDN and CDR2 FVKESK. The CDR3 contains 15 residues. This chain's CDR3 is CASSQSLAGYNEQFF. CDR3 bases: TGTGCCAGCAGCCAGTCACTAGCGGGCTACAATGAGCAGTTCTTC.

The chain couples TRBV28 to TRBJ2-7; D is perhaps TRBD2 (5 bases). Germline-derived CDR1 and CDR2 are MDHEN and SYDVKM. V lost 7 bases and J lost 1, with 17 bases in between. This CDR3 is 15 amino acids long. CDR3 DNA sequence: TGTGCCAGCACCCCTCGCGGTAGCGCATCCTACGAGCAGTACTTC. It translates to CASTPRGSASYEQYF.

The chain uses TRBV4-1 and TRBJ2-1, with TRBD2 identical over 10 bases. The V and J ends lost 1 base and 7 bases, in that order; junction bases with no gene match: 13. CDR1 MGHRA and CDR2 YSYEKL come from the germline V gene. The CDR3 loop spans 18 amino acids. The CDR3 protein is CASSQGGSGRAGDNEQFF. The CDR3 DNA sequence: TGCGCCAGCAGCCAAGGAGGAAGCGGGAGGGCCGGGGATAATGAGCAGTTCTTC.

In its sample, this clone was seen once. The chain couples TRBV11-2 to TRBJ2-3; 7 nucleotides match TRBD2. This CDR3 has 16 residues. Trimming cost V 5 bases and J 3 bases; bases outside gene matches: 11. CDR1 and CDR2 from the germline V gene are SGHAT and FQNNGV. CDR3 sequence reads: CASSASGPTRTDTQYF. DNA for the CDR3: TGTGCCAGCAGCGCTAGCGGACCCACGAGGACAGATACGCAGTATTTT. The variable domain in full, completed from reference TRBV11-2 and TRBJ2-3, reads EAGVAQSPRYKIIEKRQSVAFWCNPISGHATLYWYQQILGQGPKLLIQFQNNGVVDDSQLPKDRFSAERLKGVDSTLKIQPAKLEDSAVYLCASSASGPTRTDTQYFGPGTRLTVL.

This clone was recorded once. The CDR3 loop reads CASSSHNEQFF. The CDR3 DNA is TGTGCCAGCAGTTCTCACAATGAGCAGTTCTTC. The chain joins TRBV28 to TRBJ2-1; D ambiguous. V shed 4 bases and J shed 5 bases, with 3 bases lying between them. Germline values: CDR1 MDHEN, CDR2 SYDVKM. The CDR3 contains 11 residues.

The rearrangement joins TRBV11-2 to TRBJ2-3, with a weak D call TRBD1 (6 bases). V lost 4 bases and J lost 1, with 6 bases in between. Per germline, CDR1 SGHAT and CDR2 FQNNGV. CDR3 length: 13 residues. DNA of the CDR3: TGTGCCAGCAGCTGGGGGCGCACAGATACGCAGTATTTT. Translation: CASSWGRTDTQYF.

This clone was recorded a few times. The rearrangement links TRBV21-1 to TRBJ2-3; the table names TRBD1, a call not compared with the DNA. TRBV21-1 is a known pseudogene. The CDR3 sequence is 19 residues long. The DNA of the CDR3 is TGTGCCAGCAGCAAAGGCAGGCCCAGAGTTCTTACTAGCACAGATACGCAGTATTTT. Encoded protein: CASSKGRPRVLTSTDTQYF.

V usage is TRBV6-5 and J usage is TRBJ1-6; D is perhaps TRBD1 (6 bases). V gave up 0 bases and J gave up 8 bases, with 11 bases separating them. Germline V gene data show CDR1 as MNHEY and CDR2 as SVGAGI. CDR3 length: 15 amino acids. The CDR3 region has the DNA TGTGCCAGCAGTTACTCGGGCAGGGGAGATTCACCCCTCCACTTT. Its protein is CASSYSGRGDSPLHF.

The gene calls are TRBV2 and TRBJ2-3; TRBD2 agrees at 10 bases. CDR3 length: 14 residues. With 4 bases clipped from V and 3 bases from J, the junction kept 1 base outside the gene matches. The V gene's germline CDR1 is SNHLY and CDR2 FYNNEI. DNA of the CDR3: TGTGCCAGCAGTGGTAGCGGGAGGACAGATACGCAGTATTTT. This encodes CASSGSGRTDTQYF.

The V and J genes are TRBV5-1 and TRBJ2-7; D may be TRBD2 (5 bases). Germline V CDR1 and CDR2: SGHRS, YFSETQ. The CDR3 has 12 amino acids. The V end was cut by 4 bases, the J end by 6 bases, with 11 bases between. The CDR3 bases are TGCGCCAGCAGCCCCCCGAGCGGCGAGCAGTACTTC. This codes for CASSPPSGEQYF. Variable domain in full (rest from reference TRBV5-1 and TRBJ2-7): KAGVTQTPRYLIKTRGQQVTLSCSPISGHRSVSWYQQTPGQGLQFLFEYFSETQRNKGNFPGRFSGRQFSNSRSEMNVSTLELGDSALYLCASSPPSGEQYFGPGTRLTVT.

The chain uses TRBV7-6 and TRBJ2-3; TRBD2 is a possible D gene (5 bases). From germline, CDR1 is SGHVS and CDR2 FNYEAQ. This CDR3 comprises 13 residues. V lost 3 bases and J lost 6, with 10 bases in between. The CDR3 DNA sequence: TGTGCCAGCAGCTTCGGAGGTAGTGATACGCAGTATTTT. Translating gives CASSFGGSDTQYF.

The chain employs TRBV7-6 and TRBJ2-3; tentatively, D is TRBD2 (5 bases). V was trimmed by 5 bases and J by 4 bases, leaving 22 bases between them. This CDR3 has 17 amino acids. Germline values: CDR1 SGHVS, CDR2 FNYEAQ. For the CDR3, the DNA is TGTGCCAGCAGCCCGAGCGAGGGCCAGTTGAGTGCAGATACGCAGTATTTT. Encoded protein: CASSPSEGQLSADTQYF.

This clone turned up a few times. This chain uses TRBV5-4 with TRBJ1-1, with 8 bases fitting TRBD1. V gave up 2 bases and J gave up 5 bases; unmatched junction bases: 2. Germline CDR1 SGHNT, CDR2 YYREEE (reference sequence). The CDR3 sequence is 13 residues long. DNA for the CDR3: TGTGCCAGCAGCTTTAGACAGGGGACTGAAGCTTTCTTT. Translated: CASSFRQGTEAFF.